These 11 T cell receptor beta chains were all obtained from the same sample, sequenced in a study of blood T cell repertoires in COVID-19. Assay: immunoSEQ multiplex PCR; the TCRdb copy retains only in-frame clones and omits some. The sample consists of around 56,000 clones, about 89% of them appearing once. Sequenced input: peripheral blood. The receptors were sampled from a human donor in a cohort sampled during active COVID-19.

Here the CDR3 reads CAWSAGLGISNQPQHF. For the CDR3, the DNA is TGTGCCTGGAGTGCGGGACTCGGGATTAGCAATCAGCCCCAGCATTTT. The chain couples TRBV30 to TRBJ1-5; tentative D call: TRBD1 (5 bases). The V and J ends lost 1 base and 0 bases respectively, with 13 bases between them. From germline, CDR1 is GTSNPN and CDR2 SVGIG (reference sequence). This CDR3 spans 16 amino acids.

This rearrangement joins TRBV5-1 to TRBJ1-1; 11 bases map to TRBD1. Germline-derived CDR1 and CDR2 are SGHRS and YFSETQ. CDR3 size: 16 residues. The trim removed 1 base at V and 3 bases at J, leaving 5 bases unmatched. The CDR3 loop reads CASSLRTGGVDTEAFF. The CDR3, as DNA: TGCGCCAGCAGCTTGAGGACAGGGGGCGTTGACACTGAAGCTTTCTTT. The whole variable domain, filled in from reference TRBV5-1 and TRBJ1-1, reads KAGVTQTPRYLIKTRGQQVTLSCSPISGHRSVSWYQQTPGQGLQFLFEYFSETQRNKGNFPGRFSGRQFSNSRSEMNVSTLELGDSALYLCASSLRTGGVDTEAFFGQGTRLTVV.

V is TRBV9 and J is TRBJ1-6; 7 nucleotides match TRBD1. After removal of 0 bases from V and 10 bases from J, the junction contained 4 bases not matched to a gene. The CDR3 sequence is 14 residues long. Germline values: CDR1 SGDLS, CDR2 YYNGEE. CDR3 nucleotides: TGTGCCAGCAGCGTAGGACAGGGAGGATCACCCCTCCACTTT. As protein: CASSVGQGGSPLHF.

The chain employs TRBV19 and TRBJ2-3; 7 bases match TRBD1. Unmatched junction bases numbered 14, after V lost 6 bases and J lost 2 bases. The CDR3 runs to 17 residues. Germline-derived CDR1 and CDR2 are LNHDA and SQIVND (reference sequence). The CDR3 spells CASRTGTAIFPTDTQYF. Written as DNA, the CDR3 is TGTGCCAGTAGGACCGGGACAGCAATATTTCCCACAGATACGCAGTATTTT.

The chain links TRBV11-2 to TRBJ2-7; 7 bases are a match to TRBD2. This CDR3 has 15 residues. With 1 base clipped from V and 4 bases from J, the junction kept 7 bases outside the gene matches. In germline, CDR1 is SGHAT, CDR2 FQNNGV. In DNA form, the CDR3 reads TGTGCCAGCAGCTTAGCCCCTTGGGGGGGTTACGAGCAGTACTTC. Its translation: CASSLAPWGGYEQYF.

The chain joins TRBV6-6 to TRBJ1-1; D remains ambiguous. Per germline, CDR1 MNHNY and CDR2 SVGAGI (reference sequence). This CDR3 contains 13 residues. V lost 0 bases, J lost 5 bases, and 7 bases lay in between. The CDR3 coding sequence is TGTGCCAGCAGTTACTCGACTTCAACTGAAGCTTTCTTT. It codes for CASSYSTSTEAFF.

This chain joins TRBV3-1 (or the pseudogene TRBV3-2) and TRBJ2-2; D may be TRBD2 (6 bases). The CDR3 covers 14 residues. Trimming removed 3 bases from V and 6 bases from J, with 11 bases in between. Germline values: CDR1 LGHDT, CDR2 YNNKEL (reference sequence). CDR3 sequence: CASSHWRGSGELFF. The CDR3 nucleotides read TGTGCCAGCAGCCACTGGAGGGGTTCCGGGGAGCTGTTTTTT.

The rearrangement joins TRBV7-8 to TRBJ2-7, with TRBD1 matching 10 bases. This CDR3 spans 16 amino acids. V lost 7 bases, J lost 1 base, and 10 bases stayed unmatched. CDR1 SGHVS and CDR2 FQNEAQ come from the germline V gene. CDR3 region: CASTQGQGLNSYEQYF. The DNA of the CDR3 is TGTGCCAGCACTCAGGGACAGGGGTTAAATTCCTACGAGCAGTACTTC.

The CDR3 nucleotides read TGTGCCAGCAGCTTAGGAGGTCCCGCGGATTCACCCCTCCACTTT. Translating it yields CASSLGGPADSPLHF. This chain links TRBV7-2 with TRBJ1-6; D is unclear. Trimming left V 1 base short and J 8 bases short, with 12 bases between. CDR3 size: 15 residues. CDR1 and CDR2 (germline): SGHTA, FQGNSA. The variable domain in full, with the rest retrieved from reference TRBV7-2 and TRBJ1-6, is GAGVSQSPSNKVTEKGKDVELRCDPISGHTALYWYRQSLGQGLEFLIYFQGNSAPDKSGLPSDRFSAERTGGSVSTLTIQRTQQEDSAVYLCASSLGGPADSPLHFGNGTRLTVT.

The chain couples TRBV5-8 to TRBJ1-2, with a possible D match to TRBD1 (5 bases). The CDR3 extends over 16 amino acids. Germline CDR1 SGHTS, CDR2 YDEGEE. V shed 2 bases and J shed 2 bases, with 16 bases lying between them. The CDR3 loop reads CASSFPTGTPNYGYTF. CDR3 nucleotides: TGTGCCAGCAGCTTCCCGACCGGGACTCCGAACTATGGCTACACCTTC.

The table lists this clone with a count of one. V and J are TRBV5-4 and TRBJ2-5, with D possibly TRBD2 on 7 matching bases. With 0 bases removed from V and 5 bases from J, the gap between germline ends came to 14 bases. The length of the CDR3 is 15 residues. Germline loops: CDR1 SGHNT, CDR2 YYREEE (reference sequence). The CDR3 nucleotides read TGTGCCAGCAGCTTGGGGTGGGGGGGCCACGAGACCCAGTACTTC. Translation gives CASSLGWGGHETQYF.